These 21 T cell receptor beta chains share one sample of origin, sequenced in a study of blood T cell repertoires in COVID-19 (dated by TCRdb to about 2020). Library creation used the immunoSEQ multiplex PCR assay. TCRdb re-hosts the immuneACCESS table, in-frame sequences only. Its copies lack some clones; in the studies checked, an unresolved V gene accounts for under half of them, and the cause for the rest is not known. A total of about 190,000 clones appear in this sample, roughly 80% of them only once. The ten largest clones represent around an eighth of the sample. Sequenced sample: peripheral blood. The receptors were sampled from a man over 45 who had recovered from COVID-19.

The genes are TRBV18 and TRBJ1-2; 7 bases align to TRBD1. V shed 4 bases, J shed 8 bases, and the junction held 16 bases outside the gene matches. The germline V gene has CDR1 KGHSH and CDR2 LQKENI. The CDR3 runs 16 residues. DNA for the CDR3: TGTGCCAGCTCACAGAATCCCGGGACAGATCAGGGGGGCTACACCTTC. It is translated as CASSQNPGTDQGGYTF. Full variable domain (missing parts from reference TRBV18 and TRBJ1-2): NAGVMQNPRHLVRRRGQEARLRCSPMKGHSHVYWYRQLPEEGLKFMVYLQKENIIDESGMPKERFSAEFPKEGPSILRIQQVVRGDSAAYFCASSQNPGTDQGGYTFGSGTRLTVV.

V gene TRBV2 combines with J gene TRBJ2-2; D unclear. The CDR3 totals 15 residues. Trimming took 4 bases from V and 4 from J, leaving 13 bases between them. Germline CDR1 and CDR2: SNHLY and FYNNEI. The CDR3 DNA sequence: TGTGCCAGCAGTGCATGGCAGGCCTCCACCGGGGAGCTGTTTTTT. As protein: CASSAWQASTGELFF.

The chain couples TRBV12-3 or TRBV12-4 to TRBJ2-7; the match to TRBD1 covers 7 bases. Trimming removed 6 bases from V and 3 bases from J; junction bases left unmatched: 5. CDR3 length equals 13 residues. DNA for the CDR3: TGTGCCAGCAGCAACCGGGACAGCTACGAGCAGTACTTC. Translating it yields CASSNRDSYEQYF.

This chain uses TRBV10-3 with TRBJ1-1; no clear D. V lost 5 bases and J 4 bases, leaving 14 bases between the germline ends. The CDR3 has 14 residues. CDR1 is ENHRY and CDR2 is SYGVKD in the germline V gene. The DNA for the CDR3 is TGTGCCATCAGTACTCAGATCCGCGGCACTGAAGCTTTCTTT. Its protein is CAISTQIRGTEAFF.

V is TRBV7-9 and J is TRBJ2-3; TRBD2 aligns across 8 bases. V lost 4 bases, J lost 2 bases, and 5 bases stayed unmatched. The CDR3 has 15 amino acids. Germline V gene sequence: CDR1 SEHNR, CDR2 FQNEAQ (reference sequence). In nucleotides, the CDR3 is TGTGCCAGCAGCTCCCTAGCGGGTGTCACAGATACGCAGTATTTT. Translated: CASSSLAGVTDTQYF.

This clone was counted only a few times. V gene TRBV7-9 combines with J gene TRBJ2-7; 7 nucleotides align to TRBD2. This CDR3 is 13 amino acids long. The junction had 3 bases not matched to a gene; V was cut back by 2 bases and J by 5 bases. Germline V lookup: CDR1 SEHNR, CDR2 FQNEAQ (reference sequence). The CDR3 coding sequence is TGTGCCAGCAGCTTATGGCGGGAGAACGAGCAGTACTTC. This translates into CASSLWRENEQYF.

This clone was seen only a few times. Here the CDR3 DNA reads TGTGCCAGCAGCGAAGCGGGACTAGCGGGAGACGAGCAGTACTTC. Amino acids: CASSEAGLAGDEQYF. This chain links TRBV9 with TRBJ2-7; 14 bases match TRBD2. Germline V gives CDR1 SGDLS, CDR2 YYNGEE. V was pared by 3 bases and J by 5 bases, with 4 bases of the junction left unmatched. This CDR3 contains 15 residues.

The genes are TRBV3-1 (or the pseudogene TRBV3-2) and TRBJ2-3, with 10 positions matching TRBD1. Germline CDR1 and CDR2: LGHDT and YNNKEL (reference sequence). The CDR3 is 14 residues long. V gave up 4 bases and J gave up 4 bases; unmatched junction bases: 2. This CDR3 is CASSLGQGADTQYF. The CDR3 DNA reads TGTGCCAGCAGCCTAGGACAGGGGGCAGATACGCAGTATTTT.

The chain uses TRBV7-8 and TRBJ2-1, with D uncertain. This CDR3 comprises 14 residues. V was clipped by 2 bases and J by 9 bases, with 14 bases between them. The germline gives CDR1 SGHVS, CDR2 FQNEAQ. In DNA, the CDR3 is TGTGCCAGCAGCTTAAACCCGCTAGTGGGTGAGCAGTTCTTC. The encoded protein is CASSLNPLVGEQFF.

This chain connects TRBV4-1 to TRBJ1-5; the D gene is possibly TRBD1 (5 bases). The CDR3 length is 16 residues. In germline, CDR1 is MGHRA, CDR2 YSYEKL. Trimming removed 1 base from V and 1 base from J, with 11 bases in between. The CDR3 sequence is CASSQGSGGSNQPQHF. The CDR3 coding sequence is TGCGCCAGCAGCCAAGGTTCCGGGGGGAGCAATCAGCCCCAGCATTTT.

The chain employs TRBV2 and TRBJ2-1; 9 bases map to TRBD2. The CDR3 contains 13 residues. V was pared by 8 bases and J by 7 bases, with 6 bases of the junction left unmatched. Germline values: CDR1 SNHLY, CDR2 FYNNEI. The DNA of the CDR3 is TGTGCCAGCCGGAGCGGGGGGAAAAATGAGCAGTTCTTC. Amino acids: CASRSGGKNEQFF.

This clone has more than one count but fewer than ten. At one end, the junction sequence differs from germline, possibly due to a read error. The J gene is TRBJ2-2, the V gene TRBV3-1 (or the pseudogene TRBV3-2), with no clear D. Germline V CDR1 and CDR2: LGHDT, YNNKEL (reference sequence). This CDR3 is 14 amino acids long. In DNA form, the CDR3 reads TGTGCCAGCAGTCAAGCCTACTACACCGGGGAGCTGTTTTTT. This gives the protein CASSQAYYTGELFF.

This clone was observed a handful of times. The rearrangement joins TRBV7-6 to TRBJ1-6; 9 bases align to TRBD1. This CDR3 spans 15 amino acids. The junction had 2 bases not matched to a gene; V was cut back by 1 base and J by 7 bases. Germline V lookup: CDR1 SGHVS, CDR2 FNYEAQ. CDR3 amino acids: CASSLGQGGNSPLHF. CDR3 in DNA: TGTGCCAGCAGCTTAGGACAGGGGGGAAATTCACCCCTCCACTTT.

The chain combines TRBV2 with TRBJ2-5; 8 bases match TRBD1. The V gene end was trimmed by 7 bases and the J gene end by 1 base; junction bases not matched to a gene: 5. The CDR3 covers 14 residues. The germline gives CDR1 SNHLY, CDR2 FYNNEI. The CDR3 sequence: CASTTGQVQETQYF. The CDR3 DNA is TGTGCCAGCACCACGGGACAGGTCCAAGAGACCCAGTACTTC. Combining the CDR3 with reference TRBV2 and TRBJ2-5 gives the whole variable domain EPEVTQTPSHQVTQMGQEVILRCVPISNHLYFYWYRQILGQKVEFLVSFYNNEISEKSEIFDDQFSVERPDGSNFTLKIRSTKLEDSAMYFCASTTGQVQETQYFGPGTRLLVL.

This chain connects TRBV7-2 to TRBJ1-2; D not certain. The CDR3 extends over 13 amino acids. CDR1 SGHTA and CDR2 FQGNSA come from the germline V gene. Trimming removed 2 bases at V and 1 base at J, with 5 bases between. DNA for the CDR3: TGTGCCAGCAGCTTACGGGTTAACTATGGCTACACCTTC. It yields the protein CASSLRVNYGYTF.

The CDR3 is CASSQVGDYQQFF. The CDR3 coding sequence is TGTGCCAGCAGCCAAGTAGGGGACTACCAGCAGTTCTTC. The V gene is TRBV3-1 (or the pseudogene TRBV3-2), the J gene TRBJ2-1, with TRBD2 matching over 7 bases. Germline CDR1 reads LGHDT; CDR2 reads YNNKEL (reference sequence). Trimming took 1 base from V and 11 from J; bases not matched to a gene: 5. The CDR3 has 13 amino acids.

This clone was observed once. The chain joins TRBV10-3 to TRBJ2-1; 8 bases fit TRBD2. Trimming at V came to 2 bases and at J to 9 bases, leaving 6 bases not matched to a gene. This CDR3 region has 14 residues. Germline CDR1 reads ENHRY; CDR2 reads SYGVKD. CDR3 sequence: CAISETGLAGEQFF. The CDR3 nucleotides are TGTGCCATCAGTGAGACCGGACTAGCAGGTGAGCAGTTCTTC.

This clone turned up a few times. In the same sample, other DNA sequences code for this CDR3. This chain uses TRBV6-4 with TRBJ2-3; 9 nucleotides align to TRBD2. The germline V gene has CDR1 MRHNA and CDR2 SNTAGT. CDR3 length: 15 amino acids. Trimming removed 2 bases from V and 3 bases from J; junction bases left unmatched: 3. In nucleotides, the CDR3 is TGTGCCAGCAGTGACCGGGCGGGAGGGACAGATACGCAGTATTTT. Protein sequence: CASSDRAGGTDTQYF.

The V call is TRBV5-1, the J call TRBJ2-7; 10 bases are a match to TRBD1. V lost 5 bases to trimming and J lost 5 bases; unmatched junction nucleotides: 4. In germline, CDR1 is SGHRS, CDR2 YFSETQ. The CDR3 sequence is 13 residues long. The CDR3 coding sequence is TGCGCCAGCAGTCGACAGGGGGCCAACGAGCAGTACTTC. The encoded protein is CASSRQGANEQYF. The whole variable domain, filled in from reference TRBV5-1 and TRBJ2-7, reads KAGVTQTPRYLIKTRGQQVTLSCSPISGHRSVSWYQQTPGQGLQFLFEYFSETQRNKGNFPGRFSGRQFSNSRSEMNVSTLELGDSALYLCASSRQGANEQYFGPGTRLTVT.

The chain has TRBV28 and TRBJ2-2, with 7 bases identical to TRBD1. This CDR3 has 17 residues. After removal of 5 bases from V and 0 bases from J, the junction contained 9 bases not matched to a gene. In germline, CDR1 is MDHEN, CDR2 SYDVKM. This chain's CDR3 is CASSAYSGTANTGELFF. In DNA, the CDR3 is TGTGCCAGCAGTGCATACTCCGGGACAGCGAACACCGGGGAGCTGTTTTTT.

The chain has TRBV10-3 and TRBJ2-1, with D tentatively TRBD2 (6 bases). The CDR3 contains 14 residues. Deletions cut 7 bases from V and 4 bases from J, with 14 bases between. Germline V CDR1 and CDR2: ENHRY, SYGVKD. DNA for the CDR3: TGTGCCATCAACGGAGGGTCGCCTTACAATGAGCAGTTCTTC. Translating gives CAINGGSPYNEQFF.